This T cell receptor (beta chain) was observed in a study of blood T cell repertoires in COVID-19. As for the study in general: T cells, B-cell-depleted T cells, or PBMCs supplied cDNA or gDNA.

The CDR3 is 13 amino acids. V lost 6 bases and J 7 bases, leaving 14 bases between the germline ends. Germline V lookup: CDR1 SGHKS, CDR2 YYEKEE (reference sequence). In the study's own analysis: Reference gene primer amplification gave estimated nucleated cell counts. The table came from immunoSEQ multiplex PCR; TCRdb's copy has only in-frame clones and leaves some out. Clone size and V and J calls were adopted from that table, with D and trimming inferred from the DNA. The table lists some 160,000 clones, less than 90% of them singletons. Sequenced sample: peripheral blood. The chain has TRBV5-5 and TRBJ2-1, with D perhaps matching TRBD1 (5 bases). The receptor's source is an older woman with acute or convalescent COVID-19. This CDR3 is CASNHRGENEQFF. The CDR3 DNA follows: TGTGCCAGCAACCATAGGGGCGAGAATGAGCAGTTCTTC.